This TCR beta chain was observed in a study of T cell repertoires in cytomegalovirus infection. Study details: Newly reported HLA-C-restricted and thoroughly characterized HLA-B-restricted CMV epitopes were employed. Matching HLA type and CMV infection were both indicated by public TCR beta signatures. Broader study findings: The ex vivo response was dominated by HLA-C-restricted CMV-specific TCR beta clonotypes.

As to this clonotype: Its specificity is not known.

TCRdb used MiXCR to reprocess the reads, holding one entry per CDR3 protein. Among hundreds of thousands of distinct CDR3 sequences listed, roughly 33% were seen once. Germline CDR1 and CDR2: SGHAT and FQNNGV. Trimming removed 5 bases at V and 0 bases at J, with 24 bases between. This CDR3 has 19 amino acids. The chain is built from TRBV11-2 and TRBJ2-3, with D possibly TRBD1 on 6 matching bases. Sequencing used cultured PBMCs, obtained from culture after CMV antigen stimulation. The receptor comes from a human donor in good health (CMV status not recorded). Some clones in this sample may be carry-over from other donors' samples. CDR3 nucleotide sequence: TGTGCCAGCAGCCGTGCCTTAATCGGACAGTCGTCTAGCACAGATACGCAGTATTTT. It yields the protein CASSRALIGQSSSTDTQYF.